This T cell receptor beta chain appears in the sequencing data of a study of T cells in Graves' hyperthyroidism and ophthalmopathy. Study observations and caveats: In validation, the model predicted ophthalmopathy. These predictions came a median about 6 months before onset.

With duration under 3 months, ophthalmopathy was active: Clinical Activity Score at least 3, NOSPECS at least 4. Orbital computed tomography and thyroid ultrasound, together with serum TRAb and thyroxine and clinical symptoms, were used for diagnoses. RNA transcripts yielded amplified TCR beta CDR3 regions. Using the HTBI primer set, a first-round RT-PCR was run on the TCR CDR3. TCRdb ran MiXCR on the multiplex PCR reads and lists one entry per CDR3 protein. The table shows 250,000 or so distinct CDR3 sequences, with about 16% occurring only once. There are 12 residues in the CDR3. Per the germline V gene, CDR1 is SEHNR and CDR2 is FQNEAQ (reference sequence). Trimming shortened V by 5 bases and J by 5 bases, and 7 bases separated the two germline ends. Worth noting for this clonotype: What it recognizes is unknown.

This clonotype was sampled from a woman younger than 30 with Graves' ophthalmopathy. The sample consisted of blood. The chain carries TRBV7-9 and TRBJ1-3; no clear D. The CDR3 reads CASSLQRNTIYF. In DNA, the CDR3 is TGTGCCAGCAGCCTACAGAGAAACACCATATATTTT. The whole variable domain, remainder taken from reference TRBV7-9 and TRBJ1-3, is DTGVSQNPRHKITKRGQNVTFRCDPISEHNRLYWYRQTLGQGPEFLTYFQNEAQLEKSRLLSDRFSAERPKGSFSTLEIQRTEQGDSAMYLCASSLQRNTIYFGEGSWLTVV.